The T cell receptor beta chain described here comes from a study of T cells in Graves' hyperthyroidism and ophthalmopathy. This clonotype was seen repeatedly, ten times or more. With duration under 3 months, ophthalmopathy was active: Clinical Activity Score at least 3, NOSPECS at least 4. Uncontrolled infection, other autoimmune disease, pregnancy or lactation excluded patients. Isolation of PBMCs was performed on around 9.7 ml fresh peripheral blood. Authors of the study amplified TCR beta CDR3 regions from RNA transcripts. First-round RT-PCR with HTBI primers amplified the TCR CDR3 region. A single record per CDR3 protein comes from TCRdb applying MiXCR to the multiplex PCR reads. Of 450,000 to 650,000 distinct CDR3 sequences detected, 12% to 15% appear once; the ten largest clones hold about 6.6%. CDR1 and CDR2 from the germline V gene are SGHVS and FQNEAQ. The ends were cut back, 5 bases at V and 7 bases at J, with 11 bases in the middle. The CDR3 has 12 residues.

The chain couples TRBV7-8 to TRBJ1-2; TRBD1 might be the D (6 bases). The source of this sequence is a woman under 30 with Graves' ophthalmopathy. Input material: blood. The CDR3 DNA follows: TGTGCCAGCAGCCCAGGACAGATTGGCTACACCTTC. Translated, it gives CASSPGQIGYTF.